A single sample is the source of the 10 T cell receptor beta chains below, sequenced in a study of cytomegalovirus exposure and HLA in healthy donors. Amplification used 60 Vbeta primers and 13 Jbeta primers. TCRdb's copy holds only in-frame clones and misses some; the assay was immunoSEQ multiplex PCR. This sample carries under 150,000 clones, approximately 79% of them seen once, and the ten largest clones take around 6.7%. Sequenced input: PBMCs. Receptors originate from a middle-aged woman in good health and CMV-seropositive.

The chain uses TRBV2 and TRBJ2-1, with 8 bases matching TRBD2. J lost 9 bases, V lost 5 bases, and 3 bases had no gene match. CDR3 length: 12 residues. Germline CDR1 and CDR2: SNHLY and FYNNEI. CDR3 nucleotide sequence: TGTGCCAGCAGTTGGACTAGCTCTGAGCAGTTCTTC. Protein product: CASSWTSSEQFF.

The chain carries TRBV5-1 and TRBJ2-7, with 11 bases that match TRBD1. J lost 6 bases, V lost 5 bases, and 7 bases had no gene match. The V gene's germline CDR1 is SGHRS and CDR2 YFSETQ. The CDR3 covers 14 residues. CDR3 sequence (DNA): TGCGCCAGCAGTGAAGGGACAGGGGGGTTCGAGCAGTACTTC. Its translation is CASSEGTGGFEQYF.

This clone was detected only once. The junction and the germline gene differ at one end; a read error may be behind it. In the same sample, other DNA sequences code for this CDR3. The CDR3 loop reads CASSTGQLNTEAFF. The CDR3 DNA follows: TGTGCCAGCAGCACGGGACAGTTGAACACTGAGGCTTTCTTT. The chain links TRBV6-1 to TRBJ1-1, with 7 bases that match TRBD1. Germline-derived CDR1 and CDR2 are MNHNS and SASEGT. The CDR3 runs to 14 residues.

This rearrangement joins TRBV5-1 to TRBJ2-2; D is unclear. The CDR3 contains 13 residues. CDR1 is SGHRS, CDR2 YFSETQ, per germline. V was clipped by 3 bases and J by 7 bases, with 10 bases between them. CDR3 coding DNA: TGCGCCAGCAGCTCAGAGGCGATCGGGGAGCTGTTTTTT. The encoded protein is CASSSEAIGELFF.

CDR3 in amino acids: CASSLEGGQKSSGANVLTF. The CDR3 DNA is TGTGCCAGCAGCTTAGAAGGCGGACAGAAGAGCTCTGGGGCCAACGTCCTGACTTTC. V is TRBV7-9 and J is TRBJ2-6, with D possibly matching TRBD1 (6 bases). In germline, CDR1 is SEHNR, CDR2 FQNEAQ (reference sequence). This CDR3 region has 19 residues. Trimming pared 1 base from V and 0 bases from J, leaving 16 bases between.

The genes are TRBV5-4 and TRBJ2-2; D call uncertain. The CDR3 length is 14 residues. V dropped 3 bases and J dropped 4 bases, with 10 bases sitting between them. Germline CDR1 is SGHNT and CDR2 is YYREEE (reference sequence). As DNA, the CDR3 is TGTGCCAGCAGCTCCCAGTCACGCACCGGGGAGCTGTTTTTT. This translates into CASSSQSRTGELFF.

The chain employs TRBV19 and TRBJ1-1; D call uncertain. Germline V gene lookup returns CDR1 LNHDA and CDR2 SQIVND (reference sequence). The CDR3 totals 14 residues. Deletions cut 7 bases from V and 3 bases from J, with 15 bases between. The CDR3 sequence is CASTLFGRDTEAFF. The CDR3 DNA reads as TGTGCCAGTACCCTCTTCGGGAGGGACACTGAAGCTTTCTTT.

This clone has just one count. This chain joins TRBV9 and TRBJ2-1, with a weak D call TRBD2 (5 bases). CDR1 is SGDLS and CDR2 is YYNGEE in the germline V gene. This CDR3 spans 14 amino acids. V was pared by 0 bases and J by 7 bases, with 11 bases between. In DNA form, the CDR3 reads TGTGCCAGCAGCGTAGTGGACTCAAAAAATGAGCAGTTCTTC. Translated: CASSVVDSKNEQFF.

In DNA, the CDR3 is TGTGCCAGCAGCCCGGATGGACAGTACTCCTACGAGCAGTACTTC. It translates to CASSPDGQYSYEQYF. The rearrangement uses TRBV7-9 and TRBJ2-7, with a possible D match to TRBD1 (6 bases). CDR3 length: 15 amino acids. The ends were cut back, 5 bases at V and 0 bases at J, with 14 bases in the middle. Germline V gives CDR1 SEHNR, CDR2 FQNEAQ (reference sequence).

CDR3 protein: CASSPPSGQGGWTEAFF. The CDR3 nucleotides read TGTGCCAGCTCACCACCGAGCGGGCAGGGAGGATGGACTGAAGCTTTCTTT. V usage is TRBV18 and J usage is TRBJ1-1, with a possible D match to TRBD1 (5 bases). CDR1 and CDR2 (germline): KGHSH, LQKENI. Trimming left V 0 bases short and J 5 bases short, with 19 bases between. This CDR3 comprises 17 residues. The full variable domain, its missing parts supplied by reference TRBV18 and TRBJ1-1, is NAGVMQNPRHLVRRRGQEARLRCSPMKGHSHVYWYRQLPEEGLKFMVYLQKENIIDESGMPKERFSAEFPKEGPSILRIQQVVRGDSAAYFCASSPPSGQGGWTEAFFGQGTRLTVV.